Below are 4 T cell receptor beta chains sequenced from a single sample in a study of shared clonotypes between healthy human individuals. The data were produced by immunoSEQ multiplex PCR, yet TCRdb's version contains in-frame clones alone and is incomplete. The sample has roughly 2,300,000 clones, under 95% seen once. The sequenced sample consisted of naive CD4+ T cells from PBMCs. Subset noted: CD45RA+ positively selected. Receptors were obtained from a man aged 18 to 29 in good health. Some clones in this sample may be carry-over from other donors' samples.

About this clone itself: This sample includes further DNA sequences coding for the same CDR3. This chain links TRBV28 with TRBJ1-1, with a possible D match to TRBD1 (5 bases). Germline V gives CDR1 MDHEN, CDR2 SYDVKM. This CDR3 has 14 amino acids. Trimming pared 6 bases from V and 1 base from J, leaving 12 bases between. CDR3 DNA: TGTGCCAGCAGCCTGGGACCCTCGAACACTGAAGCTTTCTTT. It encodes CASSLGPSNTEAFF.

This chain connects TRBV18 to TRBJ1-2; maybe TRBD1 (5 bases). V was cut by 4 bases and J by 6 bases, with 9 bases left in between. Germline V gives CDR1 KGHSH, CDR2 LQKENI. The CDR3 has 12 amino acids. DNA for the CDR3: TGTGCCAGCTCACAACTCAGGGATGGCTACACCTTC. Translated, it gives CASSQLRDGYTF.

The genes are TRBV9 and TRBJ2-5, with a tentative D call TRBD1 (5 bases). V lost 0 bases and J lost 3, with 12 bases in between. The germline CDR1 and CDR2 sequences are SGDLS and YYNGEE. The CDR3 is 15 amino acids. The CDR3 sequence is CASSVASTGEETQYF. Here the CDR3 DNA reads TGTGCCAGCAGCGTAGCTTCAACAGGTGAAGAGACCCAGTACTTC. Together with reference TRBV9 and TRBJ2-5, the CDR3 gives the full variable domain: DSGVTQTPKHLITATGQRVTLRCSPRSGDLSVYWYQQSLDQGLQFLIQYYNGEERAKGNILERFSAQQFPDLHSELNLSSLELGDSALYFCASSVASTGEETQYFGPGTRLLVL.

The chain couples TRBV4-1 to TRBJ2-4, with D possibly TRBD1 on 5 matching bases. The germline V gene encodes CDR1 MGHRA and CDR2 YSYEKL. The V end was cut by 0 bases, the J end by 8 bases, with 11 bases between. This CDR3 region has 14 residues. The CDR3 is CASSQENRLDIQYF. The CDR3 coding sequence is TGCGCCAGCAGCCAAGAAAACAGGTTGGACATTCAGTACTTC.